This entry features one TCR beta chain sequence. The antigen remains unidentified. This record belongs to a study of T cell clonality in common variable immunodeficiency. Findings and limits, study-wide: Reportedly, TCR beta sequences from common variable immunodeficiency showed fewer deletions and N-nucleotide insertions.

Here immunoSEQ multiplex PCR was the method, and the copy in TCRdb shows in-frame clones only, minus some. The counts give about 1,600 clones, none of them seen only once; approximately 37% is held by the top ten. Sequencing input: peripheral blood mononuclear cells. The clonotype was recovered from a human donor with common variable immunodeficiency.

CDR3 protein: CASSNRADTQYF. CDR3 DNA, as far as it was read: TGTGCCAGCAGCAACAGGGCCGATACG. The chain links TRBV7-9 to TRBJ2-3; tentatively, D is TRBD1 (6 bases). The missing CDR3 end, 3 residues past where the read stops, is filled in from the germline J gene. Germline CDR1 SEHNR, CDR2 FQNEAQ (reference sequence). The CDR3 covers 12 residues. Trimming took 5 bases from V and 6 from J, leaving 9 bases between them.